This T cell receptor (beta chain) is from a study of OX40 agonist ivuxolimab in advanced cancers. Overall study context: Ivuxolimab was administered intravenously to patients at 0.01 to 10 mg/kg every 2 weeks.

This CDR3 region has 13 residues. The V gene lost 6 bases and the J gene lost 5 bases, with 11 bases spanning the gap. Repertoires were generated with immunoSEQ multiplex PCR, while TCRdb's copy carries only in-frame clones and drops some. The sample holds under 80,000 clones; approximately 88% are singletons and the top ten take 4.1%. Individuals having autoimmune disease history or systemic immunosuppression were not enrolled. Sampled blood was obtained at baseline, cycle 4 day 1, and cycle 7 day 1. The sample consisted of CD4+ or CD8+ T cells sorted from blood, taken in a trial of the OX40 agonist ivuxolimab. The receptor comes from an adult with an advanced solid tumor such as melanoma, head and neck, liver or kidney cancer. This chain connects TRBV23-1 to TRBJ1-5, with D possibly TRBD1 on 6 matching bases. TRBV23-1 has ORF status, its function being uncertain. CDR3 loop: CASSSEGDQPQHF. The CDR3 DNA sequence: TGCGCCAGCAGCTCCGAGGGGGATCAGCCCCAGCATTTT.